This T cell receptor (beta chain) was identified in a study of Graves' ophthalmopathy and Graves' hyperthyroidism. Regarding the study as a whole: Blood also carried most expanded thyroid clonotypes exceeding 0.001 frequency.

Under 3 months in duration, the ophthalmopathy in affected donors had moderate-to-severe activity, CAS ≥3 and NOSPECS ≥4. If patients had other autoimmune diseases, uncontrolled infections, pregnancy or lactation, they were excluded. PBMCs were isolated from an approximately 10 ml sample of fresh peripheral blood. CDR3 regions of TCR beta were amplified from RNA transcripts. The authors performed first-round RT-PCR with HTBI primers and then a second-round multiplex PCR. TCRdb independently ran MiXCR on the multiplex PCR reads; one entry per CDR3 protein. The table includes under 350,000 distinct CDR3 sequences, roughly a sixth detected once. The table lists this clonotype with a count of one. As yet, its antigen is unknown. Germline CDR1 is MNHNS and CDR2 is SASEGT. The CDR3 consists of 17 residues. V lost 7 bases and J lost 4, with 25 bases in between.

The chain recombines TRBV6-1 with TRBJ1-1, with D possibly being TRBD1 (6 bases). The sequence derives from an adult man with Graves' ophthalmopathy. Sequences were obtained from peripheral blood. The CDR3 region has the DNA TGTGCCAGCACCCCCGAGGTATTTTCTGGGGGCGGCACTGAAGCTTTCTTT. Translating gives CASTPEVFSGGGTEAFF.